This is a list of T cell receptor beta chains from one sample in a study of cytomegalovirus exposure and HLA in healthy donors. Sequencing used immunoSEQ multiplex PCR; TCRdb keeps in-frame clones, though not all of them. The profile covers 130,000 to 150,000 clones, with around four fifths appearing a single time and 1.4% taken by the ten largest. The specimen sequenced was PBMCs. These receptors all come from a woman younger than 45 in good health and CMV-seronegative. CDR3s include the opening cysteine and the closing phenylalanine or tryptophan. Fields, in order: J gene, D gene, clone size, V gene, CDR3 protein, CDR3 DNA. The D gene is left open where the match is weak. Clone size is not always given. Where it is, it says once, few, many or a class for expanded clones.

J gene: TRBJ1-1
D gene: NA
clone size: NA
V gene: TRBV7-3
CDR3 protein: CASSLAQGAEAFF
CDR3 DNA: TGTGCCAGCAGCTTAGCGCAGGGTGCTGAAGCTTTCTTT

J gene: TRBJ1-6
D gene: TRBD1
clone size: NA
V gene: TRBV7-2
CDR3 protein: CASSTRDSLNSPLHF
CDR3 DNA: TGTGCCAGCAGCACCCGGGACAGTCTAAATTCACCCCTCCACTTT

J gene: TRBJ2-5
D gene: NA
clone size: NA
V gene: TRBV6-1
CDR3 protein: CASSATETGREYF
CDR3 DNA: TGTGCCAGCAGTGCTACAGAGACAGGCCGTGAGTACTTC

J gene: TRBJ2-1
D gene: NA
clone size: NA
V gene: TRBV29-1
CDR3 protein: CSVVRSSYNEQFF
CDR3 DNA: TGCAGCGTAGTTAGAAGCTCCTACAATGAGCAGTTCTTC

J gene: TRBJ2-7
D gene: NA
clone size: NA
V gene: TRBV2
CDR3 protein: CASSVGRGPPYEQYF
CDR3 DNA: TGTGCCAGCAGCGTGGGGCGGGGGCCCCCCTACGAGCAGTACTTC

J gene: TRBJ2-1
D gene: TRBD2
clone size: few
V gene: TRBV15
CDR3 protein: CATRFSGGGGNEQFF
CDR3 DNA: TGTGCCACCAGGTTTAGCGGGGGGGGAGGTAATGAGCAGTTCTTC

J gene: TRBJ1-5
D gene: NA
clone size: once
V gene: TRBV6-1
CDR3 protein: CASSRDFSNQPQHF
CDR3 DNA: TGTGCCAGCTCCAGGGACTTTAGCAATCAGCCCCAGCATTTT

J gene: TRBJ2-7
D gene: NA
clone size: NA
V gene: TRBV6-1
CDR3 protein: CASSVGAFSYEQYF
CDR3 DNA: TGTGCCAGCAGTGTGGGGGCCTTCTCCTACGAGCAGTACTTC

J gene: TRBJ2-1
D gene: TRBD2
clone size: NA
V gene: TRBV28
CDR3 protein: CASSRRRTRDEQFF
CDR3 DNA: TGTGCCAGCAGCCGTCGGAGGACTAGGGATGAGCAGTTCTTC

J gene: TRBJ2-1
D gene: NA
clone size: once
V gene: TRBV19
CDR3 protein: CASSIWTDNNEQFF
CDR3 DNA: TGTGCCAGTAGTATCTGGACGGACAACAATGAGCAGTTCTTC

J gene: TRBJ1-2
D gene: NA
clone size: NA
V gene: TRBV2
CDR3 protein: CASSRTGYGYTF
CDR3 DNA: TGTGCCAGCAGCCGGACGGGATATGGCTACACCTTC

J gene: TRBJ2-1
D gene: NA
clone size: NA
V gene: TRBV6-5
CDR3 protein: CASSSTDITLGNEQFF
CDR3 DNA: TGTGCCAGCAGTTCCACGGACATAACACTGGGCAATGAGCAGTTCTTC

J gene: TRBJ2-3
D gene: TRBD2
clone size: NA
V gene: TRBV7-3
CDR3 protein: CASSTGGTSASNTQYF
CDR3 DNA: TGTGCCAGCAGCACCGGAGGGACTAGCGCGTCAAATACGCAGTATTTT

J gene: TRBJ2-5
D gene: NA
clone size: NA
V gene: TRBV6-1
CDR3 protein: CASSEDGWGLGTQYF
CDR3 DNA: TGTGCCAGCAGTGAAGATGGCTGGGGCCTGGGGACCCAGTACTTC

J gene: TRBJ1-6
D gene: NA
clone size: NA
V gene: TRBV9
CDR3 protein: CASSRGDNSPLHF
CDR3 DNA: TGTGCCAGCAGCCGGGGGGATAATTCACCCCTCCACTTT

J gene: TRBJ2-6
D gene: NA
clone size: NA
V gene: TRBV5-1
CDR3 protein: CASSYGPGSGANVLTF
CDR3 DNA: TGCGCCAGCAGCTACGGGCCGGGGTCGGGGGCCAACGTCCTGACTTTC

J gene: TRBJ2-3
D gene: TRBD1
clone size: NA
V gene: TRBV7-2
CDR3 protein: CASSWDRGADTQYF
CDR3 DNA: TGTGCCAGCAGCTGGGACAGGGGAGCAGATACGCAGTATTTT

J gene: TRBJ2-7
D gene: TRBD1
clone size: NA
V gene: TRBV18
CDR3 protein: CASSQLRSGTGALEQYF
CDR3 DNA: TGTGCCAGCTCACAATTAAGAAGTGGGACAGGGGCTCTCGAGCAGTACTTC